What follows are 8 T cell receptor beta chains derived from one specimen sequenced in a study of spatial heterogeneity in lung cancer. As for time point: sample taken at primary tumor resection. General study results and limits: Counts of expanded intratumoral alpha and beta TCRs tracked tumor mutation counts.

The antigens these receptors bind are not known. TCRdb independently ran MiXCR on the 5' RACE reads; one entry per CDR3 protein. Found here are 5,000 to 7,500 distinct CDR3 sequences, roughly 15% of them singletons; the top ten hold more than 9%. The source material was lung tumor tissue, sampled at surgery. The receptors derive from a male donor with early-stage non-small cell lung cancer.

Remarks on this clonotype: The size of this beta chain means little, since it is a stray read in a library made for alpha chains. V and J are TRBV28 and TRBJ2-7; 8 nucleotides agree with TRBD2. Germline CDR1 MDHEN, CDR2 SYDVKM. Germline trimming cut 4 bases from V and 0 bases from J; bases unmatched to any gene: 8. The CDR3 loop spans 16 amino acids. The CDR3 DNA follows: TGTGCCAGCAGTTCCGGTAGCGGGGTTAGCTCCTACGAGCAGTACTTC. Its translation: CASSSGSGVSSYEQYF.

By share of the sample, this clonotype is medium-sized (0.01 to 0.1%). Because the library targeted alpha chains, this beta chain is an off-target read whose size means little. CDR3 residues: CASSFRGHTGELFF. In nucleotides, the CDR3 is TGTGCCAGCAGTTTTAGGGGGCACACCGGGGAGCTGTTTTTT. The chain combines TRBV28 with TRBJ2-2, with TRBD1 matching over 7 bases. The CDR3 sequence is 14 residues long. Germline trimming cut 3 bases from V and 3 bases from J; bases unmatched to any gene: 1. The germline V gene has CDR1 MDHEN and CDR2 SYDVKM.

Relative to its sample, this clonotype is medium-sized. The library was built for alpha chains, so this beta chain is an off-target read and its size means little. The chain carries TRBV5-1 and TRBJ2-2; TRBD1 aligns across 8 bases. Germline CDR1 SGHRS, CDR2 YFSETQ. The V gene end was trimmed by 0 bases and the J gene end by 1 base; junction bases not matched to a gene: 8. This CDR3 is built from 18 residues. This CDR3 reads CASSLEGQGARNTGELFF. The CDR3 DNA reads TGCGCCAGCAGCTTGGAGGGGCAGGGGGCGAGGAACACCGGGGAGCTGTTTTTT. Full variable domain (rest looked up from reference TRBV5-1 and TRBJ2-2): KAGVTQTPRYLIKTRGQQVTLSCSPISGHRSVSWYQQTPGQGLQFLFEYFSETQRNKGNFPGRFSGRQFSNSRSEMNVSTLELGDSALYLCASSLEGQGARNTGELFFGEGSRLTVL.

This clonotype is medium-sized. This beta chain lies outside the target of a library built for alpha chains; its clone size means little. The chain uses TRBV9 and TRBJ1-3; 10 bases map to TRBD1. The CDR3 is made up of 15 amino acids. V shed 0 bases, J shed 8 bases, and the junction held 5 bases outside the gene matches. The germline CDR1 and CDR2 sequences are SGDLS and YYNGEE. The CDR3 DNA follows: TGTGCCAGCAGCGTAGGGAGGACAGGGGGAGACACCATATATTTT. This encodes CASSVGRTGGDTIYF. Variable domain in full (rest from reference TRBV9 and TRBJ1-3): DSGVTQTPKHLITATGQRVTLRCSPRSGDLSVYWYQQSLDQGLQFLIQYYNGEERAKGNILERFSAQQFPDLHSELNLSSLELGDSALYFCASSVGRTGGDTIYFGEGSWLTVV.

At least ten counts were recorded for this clonotype. This beta chain lies outside the target of a library built for alpha chains; its clone size means little. V gene TRBV7-2 combines with J gene TRBJ2-3, with TRBD2 identical over 7 bases. CDR1 is SGHTA and CDR2 is FQGNSA in the germline V gene. The CDR3 is made up of 16 amino acids. After removal of 6 bases from V and 2 bases from J, the junction contained 11 bases not matched to a gene. CDR3 bases: TGTGCCAGCAGTCCCGTCTTTAGCGGGTTCACAGATACGCAGTATTTT. This translates into CASSPVFSGFTDTQYF.

This clonotype rates as medium-sized (0.01 to 0.1%). This beta chain lies outside the target of a library built for alpha chains; its clone size means little. The V gene is TRBV7-9, the J gene TRBJ1-1, with TRBD1 matching 8 bases. The V segment lost 8 bases and the J segment 8 bases; nucleotides outside the gene matches: 10. The CDR3 runs 13 residues. Germline CDR1 is SEHNR and CDR2 is FQNEAQ (reference sequence). CDR3 sequence: CASSLGRGPEAFF. The CDR3 coding sequence is TGTGCCAGCTCCTTGGGCAGGGGGCCCGAAGCTTTCTTT.

This clonotype was picked up many times. With the library built for alpha chains, this beta chain is off target and its frequency is not meaningful. V and J are TRBV6-2 or TRBV6-3 and TRBJ1-5, with 10 bases identical to TRBD1. The germline V gene encodes CDR1 MNHEY and CDR2 SVGEGT. This CDR3 region has 19 residues. V trimming: 0 bases; J trimming: 6 bases; junction bases outside the gene matches: 14. The CDR3 nucleotides read TGTGCCAGCAGTTACTCGAAGGGACAGGGGACCCCCTTTGGTCAGCCCCAGCATTTT. This gives the protein CASSYSKGQGTPFGQPQHF.

This clonotype is termed medium-sized. Found in a library prepared for alpha chains, this beta chain is an off-target read, and its abundance has little meaning. This chain links TRBV19 with TRBJ2-1, with 12 bases that match TRBD2. Trimming removed 7 bases from V and 4 bases from J; junction bases left unmatched: 8. CDR1 LNHDA and CDR2 SQIVND come from the germline V gene (reference sequence). This CDR3 spans 16 amino acids. The CDR3 sequence: CASKGVGTSGYNEQFF. The CDR3 coding sequence is TGTGCCAGTAAGGGGGTTGGGACTAGCGGGTACAATGAGCAGTTCTTC.